The 28 T cell receptor beta chains below were found in one sample sequenced in a study of cytomegalovirus exposure and HLA in healthy donors. Assay: immunoSEQ multiplex PCR; the TCRdb copy retains only in-frame clones and omits some. The sample records some 38,000 clones, approximately 92% being singletons. Sequenced: PBMCs. All receptors come from a man in his late teens or twenties in good health and CMV-seronegative.

V gene TRBV2 combines with J gene TRBJ2-7; 11 nucleotides match TRBD2. The germline CDR1 and CDR2 sequences are SNHLY and FYNNEI. V trimming: 6 bases; J trimming: 3 bases; junction bases outside the gene matches: 13. The CDR3 loop spans 17 amino acids. For the CDR3, the DNA is TGTGCCAGCAGGCGCAGCCTAAGGGGGACTAGCGGCTACGAGCAGTACTTC. It encodes CASRRSLRGTSGYEQYF.

The CDR3 loop is CASSTLGGAYEKLFF. CDR3 DNA sequence: TGTGCCAGCAGCACTCTTGGAGGGGCGTATGAAAAACTGTTTTTT. The rearrangement joins TRBV21-1 to TRBJ1-4. TRBV21-1 constitutes a pseudogene. This CDR3 is built from 15 residues.

The genes are TRBV7-3 and TRBJ1-5; D is undetermined. V was pared by 4 bases and J by 5 bases, with 9 bases between. Germline V gives CDR1 SGHTA, CDR2 FQGTGA. The CDR3 contains 13 residues. This CDR3 is CASSSTPDQPQHF. The CDR3 DNA reads as TGTGCCAGCAGCTCCACCCCAGATCAGCCCCAGCATTTT.

This chain links TRBV5-1 with TRBJ1-2; TRBD1 might be the D (6 bases). V was trimmed by 7 bases and J by 4 bases, leaving 20 bases between them. This CDR3 is 15 amino acids long. Germline CDR1 SGHRS, CDR2 YFSETQ. Written as DNA, the CDR3 is TGCGCCAGCCACCAAGGAACAGGGCGTCGCTATGGCTACACCTTC. This gives the protein CASHQGTGRRYGYTF.

The chain employs TRBV7-6 and TRBJ1-1, with a possible D match to TRBD1 (6 bases). Germline V gives CDR1 SGHVS, CDR2 FNYEAQ. The V and J ends lost 0 bases and 4 bases respectively, with 12 bases between them. The length of the CDR3 is 15 residues. CDR3 DNA: TGTGCCAGCAGCTTAGCCGGGGGGCTGGCCACTGAAGCTTTCTTT. This sequence encodes CASSLAGGLATEAFF.

This chain connects TRBV30 to TRBJ2-3, with 8 bases identical to TRBD2. V shed 4 bases, J shed 2 bases, and the junction held 2 bases outside the gene matches. Germline V gives CDR1 GTSNPN, CDR2 SVGIG (reference sequence). The CDR3 has 13 residues. The CDR3 protein is CAWTSGLTDTQYF. The CDR3, as DNA: TGTGCCTGGACTAGCGGGCTCACAGATACGCAGTATTTT.

The rearrangement links TRBV5-1 to TRBJ2-1; 7 bases agree with TRBD2. V was clipped by 5 bases and J by 0 bases; unmatched bases: 5. This CDR3 spans 15 amino acids. Germline V lookup: CDR1 SGHRS, CDR2 YFSETQ. Here the CDR3 reads CASSPGGSSYNEQFF. CDR3 in DNA: TGCGCCAGCAGTCCCGGGGGGAGCTCCTACAATGAGCAGTTCTTC.

The CDR3 sequence: CASSFAGTGLNTGELFF. The CDR3 nucleotides read TGTGCCAGCAGCTTCGCCGGGACAGGGCTCAACACCGGGGAGCTGTTTTTT. The V call is TRBV7-8, the J call TRBJ2-2, with 9 bases identical to TRBD1. The length of the CDR3 is 17 residues. The J segment lost 2 bases and the V segment lost 3 bases, leaving 7 bases of the junction unmatched. Looked up from germline, CDR1 is SGHVS and CDR2 is FQNEAQ.

The rearrangement links TRBV5-4 to TRBJ1-1, with 7 bases that match TRBD1. This CDR3 contains 17 residues. CDR1 is SGHNT and CDR2 is YYREEE in the germline V gene (reference sequence). With 0 bases clipped from V and 0 bases from J, the junction kept 8 bases outside the gene matches. The CDR3: CASSLAKGQGVNTEAFF. The CDR3 DNA reads TGTGCCAGCAGCTTGGCCAAAGGGCAGGGGGTGAACACTGAAGCTTTCTTT.

This chain uses TRBV5-1 with TRBJ2-5; 9 nucleotides align to TRBD1. After removal of 3 bases from V and 1 base from J, the junction contained 4 bases not matched to a gene. This CDR3 is 15 amino acids long. Germline CDR1 and CDR2: SGHRS and YFSETQ. In DNA form, the CDR3 reads TGCGCCAGCAGCTATGGACAGGGGCTCCAAGAGACCCAGTACTTC. Amino acid sequence: CASSYGQGLQETQYF.

V and J are TRBV28 and TRBJ2-2; 7 bases fit TRBD1. This CDR3 region has 14 residues. In germline, CDR1 is MDHEN, CDR2 SYDVKM. Trimming took 6 bases from V and 1 from J; bases not matched to a gene: 2. The CDR3 region has the DNA TGTGCCAGCAGGGGACAGCGGAACACCGGGGAGCTGTTTTTT. Translated: CASRGQRNTGELFF.

V and J are TRBV11-2 and TRBJ2-7; 10 nucleotides line up with TRBD1. Germline V CDR1 and CDR2: SGHAT, FQNNGV. The CDR3 covers 15 residues. After removal of 5 bases from V and 4 bases from J, the junction contained 8 bases not matched to a gene. CDR3 DNA: TGTGCCAGCAGCACCGACAGGGGGCGAGGGTACGAGCAGTACTTC. Protein product: CASSTDRGRGYEQYF.

This chain uses TRBV30 with TRBJ1-5, with D possibly matching TRBD1 (6 bases). The CDR3 length is 15 residues. V shed 0 bases and J shed 6 bases, with 15 bases lying between them. Germline V gives CDR1 GTSNPN, CDR2 SVGIG (reference sequence). The CDR3 sequence: CAWSVPRGGSQPQHF. The CDR3 nucleotides read TGTGCCTGGAGTGTACCCAGGGGCGGGAGTCAGCCCCAGCATTTT.

V is TRBV27 and J is TRBJ1-1; weak D call: TRBD1 (5 bases). The germline V gene has CDR1 MNHEY and CDR2 SMNVEV (reference sequence). Deletions cut 6 bases from V and 0 bases from J, with 11 bases between. This CDR3 has 14 residues. In nucleotides, the CDR3 is TGTGCCAGCAGGCTCAGGGAAATGAACACTGAAGCTTTCTTT. Protein sequence: CASRLREMNTEAFF.

The J gene is TRBJ2-2, the V gene TRBV2; 11 bases fit TRBD2. The germline CDR1 and CDR2 sequences are SNHLY and FYNNEI. The CDR3 covers 16 residues. With 5 bases clipped from V and 0 bases from J, the junction kept 2 bases outside the gene matches. The CDR3 DNA is TGTGCCAGCAGTCCACTAGCGGGAGCGAACACCGGGGAGCTGTTTTTT. Its translation is CASSPLAGANTGELFF.

This sequence joins TRBV7-9 and TRBJ2-7; 7 positions agree with TRBD1. V gave up 1 base and J gave up 5 bases; unmatched junction bases: 11. Germline lookup yields CDR1 SEHNR and CDR2 FQNEAQ (reference sequence). CDR3 length: 16 amino acids. This chain's CDR3 is CASSLVVGTTGNEQYF. DNA for the CDR3: TGTGCCAGCAGCTTAGTAGTGGGGACGACAGGGAACGAGCAGTACTTC.

The CDR3 DNA sequence: TGTGCCAGCAGCCACGGGGGGACCACAGATACGCAGTATTTT. Translating gives CASSHGGTTDTQYF. The J gene is TRBJ2-3, the V gene TRBV14; 7 positions match TRBD2. The germline CDR1 and CDR2 sequences are SGHDN and FVKESK. CDR3 size: 14 residues. V shed 3 bases and J 2 bases; nucleotides not matched to a gene: 2.

The rearrangement uses TRBV19 and TRBJ1-6; TRBD1 aligns across 8 bases. The CDR3 spans 15 residues. The germline V gene encodes CDR1 LNHDA and CDR2 SQIVND (reference sequence). Trimming removed 8 bases from V and 4 bases from J; junction bases left unmatched: 7. CDR3 coding DNA: TGTGCCAGTCACCTTCGGGACAGGTATAATTCACCCCTCCACTTT. It yields the protein CASHLRDRYNSPLHF.

The chain employs TRBV9 and TRBJ2-2, with 8 bases fitting TRBD1. The junction had 7 bases not matched to a gene; V was cut back by 6 bases and J by 0 bases. The CDR3 loop spans 16 amino acids. From germline, CDR1 is SGDLS and CDR2 YYNGEE. CDR3 in DNA: TGTGCCAGCACCCCAGGGGGCAGTCCGAACACCGGGGAGCTGTTTTTT. It yields the protein CASTPGGSPNTGELFF.

J is TRBJ2-3 and V is TRBV10-2; D gene ambiguous. V was shortened by 1 base and J by 3 bases, with 8 bases between the two germline ends. The CDR3 contains 14 residues. Germline V gives CDR1 WSHSY, CDR2 SAAADI. For the CDR3, the DNA is TGCGCCAGCAGTGAGTGGAGTGGAACAGATACGCAGTATTTT. Protein product: CASSEWSGTDTQYF.

This chain connects TRBV2 to TRBJ2-5; 10 nucleotides line up with TRBD1. Germline loops: CDR1 SNHLY, CDR2 FYNNEI. The CDR3 sequence is 16 residues long. The ends lost 7 bases at V and 5 bases at J; junction bases unmatched: 13. The CDR3 nucleotides read TGTGCCAGCACGTCCTTTGGGACAGGGGATAGTGAGACCCAGTACTTC. As protein: CASTSFGTGDSETQYF.

Of note for this clone: The limits of the CDR3 on the DNA are not certain, so only TCRdb's listed CDR3 is given. V usage is TRBV21-1 and J usage is TRBJ1-1. TRBV21-1 is a pseudogene locus. The CDR3 adds up to 14 amino acids, both ends counted. The CDR3 protein is CASSKVGRGTEAFF.

CDR3 protein: CASSSVSGSRDYEQYF. As DNA, the CDR3 is TGTGCCAGCAGCTCCGTTAGCGGGTCAAGGGACTACGAGCAGTACTTC. J is TRBJ2-7 and V is TRBV7-2, with 7 bases matching TRBD2. The CDR3 length is 16 residues. The ends lost 4 bases at V and 3 bases at J; junction bases unmatched: 12. CDR1 is SGHTA and CDR2 is FQGNSA in the germline V gene.

The chain employs TRBV30 and TRBJ1-3; no clear D. Germline CDR1 and CDR2: GTSNPN and SVGIG (reference sequence). This CDR3 is built from 15 residues. V was trimmed by 3 bases and J by 2 bases, leaving 14 bases between them. CDR3 in DNA: TGTGCCTGGAGAAAGTCCAGGTTGACTGGAAACACCATATATTTT. It is translated as CAWRKSRLTGNTIYF.

This chain links TRBV9 with TRBJ1-3; D call uncertain. The length of the CDR3 is 14 residues. V shed 0 bases and J shed 4 bases, with 8 bases lying between them. Germline V gene lookup returns CDR1 SGDLS and CDR2 YYNGEE. The CDR3 here is CASSVATEGNTIYF. The CDR3, as DNA: TGTGCCAGCAGCGTAGCCACAGAAGGAAACACCATATATTTT. Drawing the rest from reference TRBV9 and TRBJ1-3, the complete variable domain is DSGVTQTPKHLITATGQRVTLRCSPRSGDLSVYWYQQSLDQGLQFLIQYYNGEERAKGNILERFSAQQFPDLHSELNLSSLELGDSALYFCASSVATEGNTIYFGEGSWLTVV.

This clone was counted a single time. The chain employs TRBV11-3 and TRBJ2-1; 9 positions match TRBD1. This CDR3 region has 15 residues. The ends lost 3 bases at V and 4 bases at J; junction bases unmatched: 4. Germline V CDR1 and CDR2: SGHNT, YENEEA. In DNA, the CDR3 is TGTGCCAGCAGCTTTGGACAGGGGAGTTACAATGAGCAGTTCTTC. Translating it yields CASSFGQGSYNEQFF.

The chain carries TRBV2 and TRBJ2-2; D remains ambiguous. The V end was cut by 6 bases, the J end by 0 bases, with 8 bases between. The length of the CDR3 is 14 residues. Germline V gene lookup returns CDR1 SNHLY and CDR2 FYNNEI. Here the CDR3 reads CASSRVANTGELFF. The DNA for the CDR3 is TGTGCCAGCAGCCGGGTTGCGAACACCGGGGAGCTGTTTTTT.

The chain is built from TRBV7-9 and TRBJ1-1, with 9 nucleotides matching TRBD1. The CDR3 loop spans 15 amino acids. CDR1 and CDR2 (germline): SEHNR, FQNEAQ (reference sequence). The V gene end was trimmed by 0 bases and the J gene end by 7 bases; junction bases not matched to a gene: 6. The CDR3 sequence is CASSLADRGSIEAFF. As DNA, the CDR3 is TGTGCCAGCAGCTTAGCGGACAGGGGATCTATTGAAGCTTTCTTT.